The 15 T cell receptor beta chains presented below share a single source sample, sequenced in a study of human T cells and chemical hapten exposure. TCRdb reprocessed the RACE reads with MiXCR, giving one entry per CDR3 protein. The sample includes 95,000 to 150,000 distinct CDR3 sequences, 13% seen only once; the top ten take around 2.7%. The time point here: pre-sensitization, week 0. Regarding treatment: therapeutic diphenylcyclopropenone sensitization with weekly scalp DPC. The sample was whole blood, taken in connection with sensitization to the hapten diphenylcyclopropenone (DPC). These receptors were obtained from a woman aged 18-29 years with alopecia areata. Some clones in this sample may be carry-over from other donors' samples.

The table lists this clonotype with a few counts. The V gene is TRBV2, the J gene TRBJ2-3; no definite D call. V gave up 7 bases and J gave up 6 bases, with 14 bases separating them. The length of the CDR3 is 13 residues. The germline V gene has CDR1 SNHLY and CDR2 FYNNEI. CDR3 nucleotide sequence: TGTGCCAGCACCCTGATCCCCAGGGATACGCAGTATTTT. This gives the protein CASTLIPRDTQYF. Full variable domain (rest looked up from reference TRBV2 and TRBJ2-3): EPEVTQTPSHQVTQMGQEVILRCVPISNHLYFYWYRQILGQKVEFLVSFYNNEISEKSEIFDDQFSVERPDGSNFTLKIRSTKLEDSAMYFCASTLIPRDTQYFGPGTRLTVL.

This clonotype was counted between two and nine times. V gene TRBV11-2 combines with J gene TRBJ1-6; D call uncertain. The CDR3 length is 16 residues. Germline V lookup: CDR1 SGHAT, CDR2 FQNNGV. The V gene lost 2 bases and the J gene lost 5 bases, with 13 bases spanning the gap. CDR3 nucleotide sequence: TGTGCCAGCAGCTTAAGCCCGGACGGACATAATTCACCCCTCCACTTT. It is translated as CASSLSPDGHNSPLHF.

This clonotype was counted only a few times. This chain's CDR3 is CATRTGCTEAFF. Here the CDR3 DNA reads TGTGCCACCCGAACGGGGTGCACTGAAGCTTTCTTT. This chain uses TRBV6-2 or TRBV6-3 with TRBJ1-1, with unresolved D. CDR3 size: 12 residues. Deletions cut 10 bases from V and 4 bases from J, with 13 bases between. Germline V CDR1 and CDR2: MNHEY, SVGEGT.

This clonotype was observed at least ten times. J is TRBJ2-7 and V is TRBV6-5, with D uncertain. This CDR3 has 12 residues. The ends were cut back, 8 bases at V and 5 bases at J, with 13 bases in the middle. The germline V gene has CDR1 MNHEY and CDR2 SVGAGI. CDR3 region: CASGSSGDEQYF. CDR3 nucleotide sequence: TGTGCCAGCGGCTCATCGGGCGACGAGCAGTACTTC.

This clonotype was seen at least ten times. This rearrangement joins TRBV19 to TRBJ2-7; the D call may be TRBD1 or TRBD2 (5 bases each). V dropped 5 bases and J dropped 5 bases, with 19 bases sitting between them. The CDR3 extends over 15 amino acids. Germline lookup yields CDR1 LNHDA and CDR2 SQIVND (reference sequence). The CDR3 region has the DNA TGTGCCAGTAGTCCCCTAGGGACCAGGCCCAACGAGCAGTACTTC. It is translated as CASSPLGTRPNEQYF.

Note on this clonotype: Relative to the germline gene, one junction end is altered; a read error may explain this. The chain recombines TRBV12-3 or TRBV12-4 with TRBJ1-5, with 9 bases matching TRBD1. The length of the CDR3 is 14 residues. The CDR3 nucleotides read TGTGCCAGCAGTTTCGGACAGGGGAATCCGCCCCAGCATTTT. This gives the protein CASSFGQGNPPQHF.

This clonotype has a count of ten or more. This chain links TRBV28 with TRBJ2-3, with D possibly matching TRBD2 (6 bases). V lost 2 bases to trimming and J lost 2 bases, with 11 bases between them. This CDR3 is 15 amino acids long. Germline V gene lookup returns CDR1 MDHEN and CDR2 SYDVKM. CDR3 nucleotides: TGTGCCAGCAGTTTACAGGGACTTCTCACAGATACGCAGTATTTT. Protein: CASSLQGLLTDTQYF.

The CDR3 DNA reads TGCGCCAGCAGCGATATAGCGGCGAAAGAAGAGACCCAGTACTTC. As protein: CASSDIAAKEETQYF. This chain links TRBV5-1 with TRBJ2-5; D may be TRBD2 (6 bases). Germline V gene data show CDR1 as SGHRS and CDR2 as YFSETQ. V dropped 4 bases and J dropped 3 bases, with 16 bases sitting between them. The CDR3 consists of 15 residues.

The rearrangement links TRBV20-1 to TRBJ1-5; D not resolved. V lost 0 bases and J lost 3, with 6 bases in between. Germline V gives CDR1 DFQATT, CDR2 SNEGSKA (reference sequence). There are 13 residues in the CDR3. CDR3 sequence: CSAREQTNQPQHF. Written as DNA, the CDR3 is TGCAGTGCTAGAGAACAGACCAATCAGCCCCAGCATTTT.

This clonotype appeared many times. J is TRBJ1-3 and V is TRBV20-1; D gene ambiguous. V lost 6 bases, J lost 4 bases, and 10 bases lay in between. In germline, CDR1 is DFQATT, CDR2 SNEGSKA (reference sequence). The CDR3 is 12 amino acids. This chain's CDR3 is CSALLRGNTIYF. For the CDR3, the DNA is TGCAGTGCGTTGTTGCGGGGAAACACCATATATTTT.

This clonotype was seen a handful of times. V usage is TRBV7-9 and J usage is TRBJ2-3; no reliable D call. CDR3 length: 12 amino acids. Germline CDR1 reads SEHNR; CDR2 reads FQNEAQ (reference sequence). Trimming removed 4 bases at V and 2 bases at J, with 4 bases between. In DNA, the CDR3 is TGTGCCAGCAGCTCTAACACAGATACGCAGTATTTT. Protein product: CASSSNTDTQYF.

This clonotype came up a few times. The chain links TRBV7-2 to TRBJ2-5; 10 bases align to TRBD2. Losses at the gene ends were 4 bases for V and 0 bases for J; bases not matched to a gene: 5. This CDR3 region has 16 residues. Germline CDR1 is SGHTA and CDR2 is FQGNSA. CDR3 nucleotides: TGTGCCAGCAGCTCTGGGGGACTAGCGTACCAAGAGACCCAGTACTTC. As protein: CASSSGGLAYQETQYF.

This clonotype has only a few counts. This chain links TRBV6-1 with TRBJ1-1; D perhaps matches TRBD1 (5 bases). Germline-derived CDR1 and CDR2 are MNHNS and SASEGT. The CDR3 is 10 amino acids. Trimming took off 8 bases at V and 6 bases at J, with 7 bases between the two ends. CDR3 loop: CASSGSEAFF. Written as DNA, the CDR3 is TGTGCCAGCTCAGGGTCTGAAGCTTTCTTT.

Only a few counts were recorded for this clonotype. The chain combines TRBV20-1 with TRBJ1-1; no reliable D call. Germline lookup yields CDR1 DFQATT and CDR2 SNEGSKA (reference sequence). Trimming removed 2 bases from V and 1 base from J, with 17 bases in between. The CDR3 loop spans 16 amino acids. The CDR3 protein is CSARPPSGGKNTEAFF. The CDR3 DNA is TGCAGTGCTAGACCCCCGTCGGGAGGAAAGAACACTGAAGCTTTCTTT.

This clonotype was seen more than once but under ten times. This chain links TRBV6-6 with TRBJ2-3; D is possibly TRBD2 (6 bases). Germline V gives CDR1 MNHNY, CDR2 SVGAGI (reference sequence). V lost 5 bases, J lost 6 bases, and 15 bases lay in between. This CDR3 is 14 amino acids long. The DNA of the CDR3 is TGTGCCAGCAGTCAGACAAGCGGGCCGGATACGCAGTATTTT. Its translation is CASSQTSGPDTQYF.